This passage covers 27 T cell receptor beta chains from one sample sequenced in a study of human thymus T cells (dated by TCRdb to about 2020). Library creation used the immunoSEQ multiplex PCR assay. TCRdb took over this immuneACCESS table, retaining in-frame rearrangements with V and J assigned. Such tables are incomplete; in checked studies, under half of the missing clones stem from an unresolved V gene, and the remainder is unexplained. A total of about 50,000 clones appear in this sample, more than 85% of them only once. Around 0.2% of the sample is in the top ten clones. The sequenced material came from blood. The receptors derive from a girl in the first two years of life with a congenital heart defect but otherwise immunologically healthy.

This chain links TRBV5-1 with TRBJ1-2; unclear D gene. The length of the CDR3 is 12 residues. Germline CDR1 reads SGHRS; CDR2 reads YFSETQ. V dropped 1 base and J dropped 6 bases, with 7 bases sitting between them. Here the CDR3 reads CASSLLDHGYTF. DNA of the CDR3: TGCGCCAGCAGCTTGCTGGATCATGGCTACACCTTC.

This chain uses TRBV4-1 with TRBJ2-7, with TRBD1 matching over 9 bases. This CDR3 has 15 residues. Trimming took 2 bases from V and 3 from J; bases not matched to a gene: 5. Looked up from germline, CDR1 is MGHRA and CDR2 is YSYEKL. The CDR3 loop reads CASSQLGQGGYEQYF. CDR3 sequence (DNA): TGCGCCAGCAGCCAATTGGGACAGGGAGGCTACGAGCAGTACTTC.

The V and J genes are TRBV7-2 and TRBJ2-1; the D gene is possibly TRBD2 (5 bases). This CDR3 spans 12 amino acids. The germline V and J ends were trimmed by 1 base and 9 bases, with 7 bases remaining between them. CDR1 and CDR2 from the germline V gene are SGHTA and FQGNSA. CDR3 bases: TGTGCCAGCAGCTTAGAGACTACTGAGCAGTTCTTC. This encodes CASSLETTEQFF.

The chain uses TRBV4-2 and TRBJ2-3; D is ambiguous. The CDR3 is 12 residues long. CDR1 and CDR2 from the germline V gene are LGHNA and YNFKEQ. V lost 1 base and J 3 bases, leaving 2 bases between the germline ends. Written as DNA, the CDR3 is TGTGCCAGCAGCCAAGTGACAGATACGCAGTATTTT. This encodes CASSQVTDTQYF.

This chain uses TRBV7-2 with TRBJ2-1; 13 nucleotides align to TRBD2. Germline CDR1 is SGHTA and CDR2 is FQGNSA. The CDR3 runs to 18 residues. With 1 base clipped from V and 1 base from J, the junction kept 4 bases outside the gene matches. The DNA of the CDR3 is TGTGCCAGCAGCTTAGGAGGACTAGCGGGAGTGTCCTACAATGAGCAGTTCTTC. Its protein product is CASSLGGLAGVSYNEQFF.

The J gene is TRBJ2-7, the V gene TRBV7-2; D gene ambiguous. The V gene lost 5 bases and the J gene lost 0 bases, with 5 bases spanning the gap. Germline V lookup: CDR1 SGHTA, CDR2 FQGNSA. The CDR3 extends over 12 amino acids. Here the CDR3 reads CASSRYSYEQYF. The DNA of the CDR3 is TGTGCCAGCAGCCGCTACTCCTACGAGCAGTACTTC.

The chain is built from TRBV6-1 and TRBJ2-7; 9 bases line up with TRBD1. CDR3 size: 15 residues. Trimming at V came to 4 bases and at J to 6 bases, leaving 10 bases not matched to a gene. Per germline, CDR1 MNHNS and CDR2 SASEGT. The CDR3 spells CASSGSRTGGLEQYF. CDR3 bases: TGTGCCAGCAGTGGTAGTCGAACAGGGGGCCTCGAGCAGTACTTC.

This clone was counted once. CDR3 amino acids: CASSPAGNTEAFF. The CDR3 DNA is TGTGCCAGCTCACCCGCCGGTAACACTGAAGCTTTCTTT. The chain couples TRBV18 to TRBJ1-1, with D unclear. V lost 3 bases, J lost 2 bases, and 7 bases lay in between. Germline assignment: CDR1 KGHSH and CDR2 LQKENI. This CDR3 region has 13 residues.

The rearrangement joins TRBV4-1 to TRBJ2-6; 7 positions agree with TRBD2. The CDR3 totals 20 residues. The germline gives CDR1 MGHRA, CDR2 YSYEKL. Losses at the gene ends were 0 bases for V and 0 bases for J; bases not matched to a gene: 11. CDR3 in amino acids: CASSQDHRTRGSSGANVLTF. CDR3 bases: TGCGCCAGCAGCCAAGATCACAGGACTAGAGGGAGCTCTGGGGCCAACGTCCTGACTTTC.

J is TRBJ2-3 and V is TRBV7-2; D gene ambiguous. With 4 bases removed from V and 0 bases from J, the gap between germline ends came to 2 bases. CDR3 size: 12 residues. The germline gives CDR1 SGHTA, CDR2 FQGNSA. Here the CDR3 reads CASSYSTDTQYF. The CDR3 nucleotides read TGTGCCAGCAGCTACAGCACAGATACGCAGTATTTT. The full variable domain, with the rest looked up from reference TRBV7-2 and TRBJ2-3, is GAGVSQSPSNKVTEKGKDVELRCDPISGHTALYWYRQSLGQGLEFLIYFQGNSAPDKSGLPSDRFSAERTGGSVSTLTIQRTQQEDSAVYLCASSYSTDTQYFGPGTRLTVL.

The V and J genes are TRBV28 and TRBJ2-5; perhaps TRBD1 as D (6 bases). Germline V gene data show CDR1 as MDHEN and CDR2 as SYDVKM. The V and J ends lost 7 bases and 0 bases respectively, with 15 bases between them. The CDR3 runs to 15 residues. The CDR3 region has the DNA TGTGCCAGCATCCCCGTAGGGACACACCAAGAGACCCAGTACTTC. It codes for CASIPVGTHQETQYF. Full variable domain (missing parts from reference TRBV28 and TRBJ2-5): DVKVTQSSRYLVKRTGEKVFLECVQDMDHENMFWYRQDPGLGLRLIYFSYDVKMKEKGDIPEGYSVSREKKERFSLILESASTNQTSMYLCASIPVGTHQETQYFGPGTRLLVL.

J is TRBJ1-2 and V is TRBV28; no clear D gene. Germline-derived CDR1 and CDR2 are MDHEN and SYDVKM. This CDR3 has 15 residues. V lost 3 bases and J 5 bases, leaving 16 bases between the germline ends. As DNA, the CDR3 is TGTGCCAGCAGTTTTTACTGGATTCGTGATTATGGCTACACCTTC. Residues: CASSFYWIRDYGYTF.

J is TRBJ1-2 and V is TRBV18, with D perhaps TRBD1 (5 bases). Per germline, CDR1 KGHSH and CDR2 LQKENI. The V gene lost 1 base and the J gene lost 2 bases, with 14 bases spanning the gap. This CDR3 comprises 16 residues. CDR3 coding DNA: TGTGCCAGCTCACCACAAACGGGGCTCCTAAACTATGGCTACACCTTC. Residues: CASSPQTGLLNYGYTF.

The CDR3 nucleotides read TGTGCCAGCAGCTTAAGGGGGACAGGGGCAACTAATGAAAAACTGTTTTTT. It is translated as CASSLRGTGATNEKLFF. The V gene is TRBV7-3, the J gene TRBJ1-4, with 10 nucleotides matching TRBD1. Losses at the gene ends were 1 base for V and 0 bases for J; bases not matched to a gene: 2. The length of the CDR3 is 17 residues. The germline V gene has CDR1 SGHTA and CDR2 FQGTGA.

The gene calls are TRBV27 and TRBJ2-7; a possible D gene is TRBD2 (7 bases). Trimming left V 2 bases short and J 5 bases short, with 16 bases between. Germline V gives CDR1 MNHEY, CDR2 SMNVEV (reference sequence). This CDR3 is 15 amino acids long. The CDR3: CASSLGAGASDEQYF. CDR3 nucleotides: TGTGCCAGCAGTTTAGGGGCGGGGGCGTCCGACGAGCAGTACTTC.

The chain uses TRBV10-2 and TRBJ2-6; no reliable D call. The germline V and J ends were trimmed by 6 bases and 0 bases, with 12 bases remaining between them. Germline V gives CDR1 WSHSY, CDR2 SAAADI. The CDR3 consists of 16 residues. DNA for the CDR3: TGCGCCAGCAGCCCGACGGCCAGCTCTGGGGCCAACGTCCTGACTTTC. It translates to CASSPTASSGANVLTF.

This clone was detected once. The chain has TRBV7-2 and TRBJ2-1; perhaps TRBD2 as D (6 bases). The length of the CDR3 is 14 residues. Trimming stripped 5 bases from V and 10 bases from J, with 18 bases between. In germline, CDR1 is SGHTA, CDR2 FQGNSA. In DNA, the CDR3 is TGTGCCAGCAGCCCCGGGCTCCGCGGGAAGGAGCAGTTCTTC. It translates to CASSPGLRGKEQFF.

This clone has a single count. V is TRBV19 and J is TRBJ2-1, with 10 bases matching TRBD2. Trimming cost V 5 bases and J 5 bases; bases outside gene matches: 21. Germline loops: CDR1 LNHDA, CDR2 SQIVND (reference sequence). The CDR3 loop spans 20 amino acids. CDR3 nucleotide sequence: TGTGCCAGTAGTCGTGCGATGGGGACTAGCGCCTCAAGACCGAACAATGAGCAGTTCTTC. Translation: CASSRAMGTSASRPNNEQFF.

This chain connects TRBV7-9 to TRBJ1-1, with D perhaps matching TRBD1 (5 bases). Trimming stripped 4 bases from V and 5 bases from J, with 11 bases between. This CDR3 comprises 13 residues. CDR1 is SEHNR, CDR2 FQNEAQ, per germline (reference sequence). The CDR3 sequence is CASSSPGRTEAFF. CDR3 nucleotide sequence: TGTGCCAGCAGCTCGCCAGGGAGGACTGAAGCTTTCTTT.

This sequence joins TRBV29-1 and TRBJ1-1; D not certain. This CDR3 is 11 amino acids long. The V and J ends lost 8 bases and 1 base respectively, with 8 bases between them. Germline V gene lookup returns CDR1 SQVTM and CDR2 ANQGSEA. The CDR3: CSTGRNTEAFF. CDR3 nucleotides: TGCAGCACCGGACGGAACACTGAAGCTTTCTTT.

The V gene is TRBV11-3, the J gene TRBJ2-1; 8 bases line up with TRBD2. CDR1 and CDR2 from the germline V gene are SGHNT and YENEEA. The CDR3 spans 16 residues. V lost 3 bases to trimming and J lost 6 bases; unmatched junction nucleotides: 10. The CDR3 reads CASSFGAGGLANEQFF. CDR3 DNA sequence: TGTGCCAGCAGCTTTGGGGCGGGGGGACTCGCCAATGAGCAGTTCTTC.

The V gene is TRBV18, the J gene TRBJ2-1; D might be TRBD2 (6 bases). The CDR3 length is 15 residues. The germline V gene has CDR1 KGHSH and CDR2 LQKENI. Trimming left V 3 bases short and J 4 bases short, with 13 bases between. CDR3 protein: CASSPRSSEYNEQFF. The CDR3 DNA sequence: TGTGCCAGCTCACCGCGGTCTAGCGAGTACAATGAGCAGTTCTTC.

CDR3 coding DNA: TGTGCCAGAAGCTTGTTCCAGCGGCATCACAATGAGCAGTTCTTC. It encodes CARSLFQRHHNEQFF. This chain links TRBV5-3 with TRBJ2-1; D possibly corresponds to TRBD2 (5 bases). TRBV5-3 counts as an open reading frame of uncertain function. The CDR3 extends over 15 amino acids. The ends were cut back, 1 base at V and 5 bases at J, with 13 bases in the middle.

The chain is built from TRBV6-5 and TRBJ2-1; the D is unclear. The CDR3 totals 11 residues. The V end lost 7 bases, the J end lost 12 bases, and 13 bases lay between the germline ends. Germline CDR1 reads MNHEY; CDR2 reads SVGAGI. The CDR3 loop is CASTPGLAQFF. DNA of the CDR3: TGTGCCAGCACTCCGGGCTTAGCGCAGTTCTTC.

V is TRBV29-1 and J is TRBJ1-1; TRBD1 aligns across 7 bases. This CDR3 is built from 14 residues. The germline gives CDR1 SQVTM, CDR2 ANQGSEA. V shed 5 bases, J shed 5 bases, and the junction held 11 bases outside the gene matches. CDR3 sequence (DNA): TGCAGCGTTCACAGCAGGGGGTTAGAGACTGAAGCTTTCTTT. Amino acids: CSVHSRGLETEAFF.

This CDR3 is CAGHWRGADTQYF. DNA for the CDR3: TGTGCCGGGCACTGGAGGGGGGCAGATACGCAGTATTTT. The chain carries TRBV5-4 and TRBJ2-3; D is possibly TRBD1 or TRBD2 (6 bases each). Trimming cost V 10 bases and J 4 bases, with 16 bases left between them. This CDR3 spans 13 amino acids. The germline CDR1 and CDR2 sequences are SGHNT and YYREEE (reference sequence). The full variable domain, in which reference TRBV5-4 and TRBJ2-3 provide the parts outside the CDR3, is ETGVTQSPTHLIKTRGQQVTLRCSSQSGHNTVSWYQQALGQGPQFIFQYYREEENGRGNFPPRFSGLQFPNYSSELNVNALELDDSALYLCAGHWRGADTQYFGPGTRLTVL.

The J gene is TRBJ1-5, the V gene TRBV30, with 11 bases that match TRBD1. The germline V gene has CDR1 GTSNPN and CDR2 SVGIG (reference sequence). The CDR3 is 12 amino acids. CDR3 DNA: TGTGCTTCCCGGGACAGGGGGCAGCCCCAGCATTTT. Amino acids: CASRDRGQPQHF.